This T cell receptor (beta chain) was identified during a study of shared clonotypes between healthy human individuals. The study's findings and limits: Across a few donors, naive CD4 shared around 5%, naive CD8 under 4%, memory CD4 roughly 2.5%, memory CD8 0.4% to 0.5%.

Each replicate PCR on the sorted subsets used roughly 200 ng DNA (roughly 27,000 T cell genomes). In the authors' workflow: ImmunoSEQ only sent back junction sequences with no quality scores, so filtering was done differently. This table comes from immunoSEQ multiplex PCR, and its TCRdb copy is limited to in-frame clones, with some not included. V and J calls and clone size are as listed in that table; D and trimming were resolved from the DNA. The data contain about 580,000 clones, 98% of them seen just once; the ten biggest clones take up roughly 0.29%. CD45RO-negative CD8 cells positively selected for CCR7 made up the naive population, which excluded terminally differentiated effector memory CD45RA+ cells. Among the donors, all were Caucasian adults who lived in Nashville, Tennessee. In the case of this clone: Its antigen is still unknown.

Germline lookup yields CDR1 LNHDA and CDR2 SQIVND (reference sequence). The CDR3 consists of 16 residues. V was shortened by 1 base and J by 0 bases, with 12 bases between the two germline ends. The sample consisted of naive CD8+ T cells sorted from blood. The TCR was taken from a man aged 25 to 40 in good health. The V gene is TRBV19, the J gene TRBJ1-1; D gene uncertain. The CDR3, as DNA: TGTGCCAGTAGTATAGGGGCGGATCCCATGAACACTGAAGCTTTCTTT. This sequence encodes CASSIGADPMNTEAFF.